The source of this TCR beta chain is a study of T-cell reconstitution after alpha-beta-depleted transplantation in children. Preparation of the TCRbeta library was carried out with unique molecular identifiers. TCRdb processed the PCR reads anew with MiXCR; each CDR3 protein has one entry. The data contain 120,000 or so distinct CDR3 sequences, around 23% of them singletons. Regarding this clonotype: Its antigen is not known.

This CDR3 region has 15 residues. The V end was cut by 0 bases, the J end by 4 bases, with 11 bases between. The germline V gene encodes CDR1 LNHNV and CDR2 YYDKDF (reference sequence). Study results and limitations: As was reported, about two months after transplant, alpha-beta T cells came from several hundred expanded graft clones.

This material consisted of PBMCs, mostly from graft donor cells, taken 180 days after TCRalphabeta/CD19-depleted stem cell transplant. This receptor was taken from a male patient between 2 and 9 years old who had a stem cell transplant for chronic granulomatous disease, so the T cells may come from the graft donor. This sequence joins TRBV15 and TRBJ2-3; tentatively, D is TRBD1 (7 bases). CDR3 coding DNA: TGTGCCACCAGCAGAGATCCAGGGGGGTCAGATACGCAGTATTTT. Protein: CATSRDPGGSDTQYF.